The 21 T cell receptor beta chains in this list originate from one sample, sequenced in a study of monozygotic twins with inflammatory bowel disease. TCRdb re-called the 5' RACE reads and catalogs CDR3 proteins one per entry, DNA excluded. The listing records about 300,000 distinct CDR3 sequences. The sequencing sample was made of blood. The receptor source for this set is a human donor with ulcerative colitis or Crohn's disease, or a healthy co-twin of an affected twin (not recorded which).

V gene TRBV3-1 combines with J gene TRBJ2-1; TCRdb selects TRBD2, and the lack of DNA leaves this call unchecked. The CDR3 has 16 residues. The V gene's germline CDR1 is LGHDT and CDR2 YNNKEL (reference sequence). The CDR3 reads CASSQEGGGLGNEQFF.

V gene TRBV6-1 combines with J gene TRBJ2-1; TCRdb names TRBD1, which stays unverified in the absence of DNA. This CDR3 comprises 16 residues. Germline V CDR1 and CDR2: MNHNS, SASEGT. CDR3 amino acids: CASSPGTTTTYNEQFF.

The J gene is TRBJ1-5, the V gene TRBV7-8; TCRdb picks TRBD1, but there is no DNA to check that call. Germline CDR1 reads SGHVS; CDR2 reads FQNEAQ. The CDR3 totals 16 residues. CDR3 amino acids: CASSLGAGQGNQPQHF.

The V call is TRBV3-1, the J call TRBJ2-7. Germline V CDR1 and CDR2: LGHDT, YNNKEL (reference sequence). This CDR3 is built from 12 residues. The CDR3 spells CASSQNGIEQYF.

The chain joins TRBV15 to TRBJ1-4. CDR1 and CDR2 from the germline V gene are LNHNV and YYDKDF (reference sequence). The CDR3 spans 14 residues. Here the CDR3 reads CATSREGLSEKLFF.

J is TRBJ1-1 and V is TRBV6-5. This CDR3 region has 14 residues. Germline CDR1 is MNHEY and CDR2 is SVGAGI. This CDR3 is CASSYSGIRTEAFF.

The chain uses TRBV10-2 and TRBJ1-1; TCRdb picks TRBD1, but there is no DNA to check that call. CDR3 length equals 14 residues. CDR1 and CDR2 (germline): WSHSY, SAAADI. This CDR3 is CASRRNDRDAEAFF.

The chain carries TRBV12-3 or TRBV12-4 and TRBJ2-5. There are 13 residues in the CDR3. The CDR3 reads CASSLWTQETQYF.

This chain uses TRBV7-9 with TRBJ1-2; TCRdb calls TRBD1, which cannot be checked without DNA. Germline values: CDR1 SEHNR, CDR2 FQNEAQ (reference sequence). This CDR3 is 15 amino acids long. CDR3 protein: CASSLTTGELYGYTF.

The rearrangement joins TRBV6-1 to TRBJ1-3. The length of the CDR3 is 15 residues. CDR1 and CDR2 (germline): MNHNS, SASEGT. The CDR3 spells CASSRGGGLGNTIYF.

The chain joins TRBV29-1 to TRBJ2-7; the TCRdb call, TRBD1, lacks DNA for checking. The CDR3 consists of 16 residues. In germline, CDR1 is SQVTM, CDR2 ANQGSEA. This CDR3 reads CSVKPPGGKGSYEQYF.

The chain employs TRBV2 and TRBJ2-3; TCRdb calls TRBD1, which cannot be checked without DNA. The CDR3 extends over 13 amino acids. CDR1 is SNHLY, CDR2 FYNNEI, per germline. This CDR3 reads CASVGQDTDTQYF.

CDR3 residues: CAINAGAVREQYF. The chain is built from TRBV10-3 and TRBJ2-7; TCRdb gives TRBD1 as the D gene, but with no DNA this cannot be confirmed. The germline CDR1 and CDR2 sequences are ENHRY and SYGVKD. CDR3 length equals 13 residues.

The rearrangement joins TRBV7-9 to TRBJ1-1. Germline V gene data show CDR1 as SEHNR and CDR2 as FQNEAQ (reference sequence). The CDR3 sequence is 14 residues long. The CDR3 sequence is CASSLFGPNTEAFF. Full variable domain (outside the CDR3, taken from reference TRBV7-9 and TRBJ1-1): DTGVSQNPRHKITKRGQNVTFRCDPISEHNRLYWYRQTLGQGPEFLTYFQNEAQLEKSRLLSDRFSAERPKGSFSTLEIQRTEQGDSAMYLCASSLFGPNTEAFFGQGTRLTVV.

This chain links TRBV7-2 with TRBJ2-4; no DNA is available, so the TRBD2 call from TCRdb remains unchecked. This CDR3 spans 15 amino acids. CDR1 and CDR2 from the germline V gene are SGHTA and FQGNSA. CDR3 region: CASSPRSELVIGLYF. The whole variable domain, filled in from reference TRBV7-2 and TRBJ2-4, reads GAGVSQSPSNKVTEKGKDVELRCDPISGHTALYWYRQSLGQGLEFLIYFQGNSAPDKSGLPSDRFSAERTGGSVSTLTIQRTQQEDSAVYLCASSPRSELVIGLYFGAGTRLSVL.

This chain connects TRBV10-3 to TRBJ2-7. Germline CDR1 is ENHRY and CDR2 is SYGVKD. This CDR3 is built from 13 residues. CDR3 amino acids: CAISAGSSYEQYF.

This chain connects TRBV10-3 to TRBJ2-1; TCRdb's D call, TRBD2, is unchecked because there is no DNA. Germline V lookup: CDR1 ENHRY, CDR2 SYGVKD. The CDR3 runs 15 residues. The CDR3 reads CAITKRSGNLNEQFF.

The chain carries TRBV7-8 and TRBJ2-7; the TRBD1 assignment by TCRdb is unverifiable without DNA. The CDR3 is made up of 12 amino acids. Germline assignment: CDR1 SGHVS and CDR2 FQNEAQ. CDR3 protein: CASSSGPGKLYF.

The chain uses TRBV20-1 and TRBJ2-2; TCRdb lists TRBD2, though no DNA is available to test this call. CDR3 length: 17 amino acids. Germline V gives CDR1 DFQATT, CDR2 SNEGSKA (reference sequence). This CDR3 is CSARDPGLAGNTGELFF.

CDR3: CASSTIQGADTDMQYF. The rearrangement uses TRBV5-1 and TRBJ2-3; TCRdb returns TRBD1, unconfirmable since there is no DNA. Germline CDR1 reads SGHRS; CDR2 reads YFSETQ. The CDR3 extends over 16 amino acids.

This chain connects TRBV3-1 to TRBJ2-2; checking the TCRdb D call of TRBD1 is not possible without DNA. Germline V gene data show CDR1 as LGHDT and CDR2 as YNNKEL (reference sequence). The CDR3 contains 17 residues. The CDR3 is CATPPPYLQVNTGELFF.